The 8 T cell receptor beta chains below all came from one sample that was sequenced in a study of blood T cell repertoires in COVID-19. Sequencing used immunoSEQ multiplex PCR; TCRdb keeps in-frame clones, though not all of them. The sample contains over 95,000 clones, 75% to 90% of which appear only once. Sequenced sample: peripheral blood. Receptors were obtained from a middle-aged woman with acute or convalescent COVID-19.

The chain joins TRBV6-5 to TRBJ2-1; 10 bases fit TRBD1. CDR1 MNHEY and CDR2 SVGAGI come from the germline V gene. The CDR3 consists of 13 residues. V lost 6 bases and J lost 4; bases outside the gene matches: 0. The CDR3 spells CASRDRGYNEQFF. CDR3 DNA: TGTGCCAGCAGGGACAGGGGGTACAATGAGCAGTTCTTC.

The chain recombines TRBV6-6 with TRBJ2-3; 7 bases match TRBD2. The V segment lost 0 bases and the J segment 0 bases; nucleotides outside the gene matches: 3. This CDR3 has 16 residues. Germline V gene sequence: CDR1 MNHNY, CDR2 SVGAGI (reference sequence). The DNA for the CDR3 is TGTGCCAGCAGTTACTCTAACGGGGGGAGCACAGATACGCAGTATTTT. The encoded protein is CASSYSNGGSTDTQYF.

The V and J genes are TRBV6-5 and TRBJ1-2; 8 nucleotides line up with TRBD1. The CDR3 spans 13 residues. Germline V CDR1 and CDR2: MNHEY, SVGAGI. The V segment lost 6 bases and the J segment 6 bases; nucleotides outside the gene matches: 6. The CDR3 loop reads CASRPGGGDGYTF. CDR3 in DNA: TGTGCCAGCAGGCCAGGGGGCGGAGATGGCTACACCTTC.

The chain is built from TRBV4-3 and TRBJ2-3; D perhaps matches TRBD1 (6 bases). This CDR3 comprises 17 residues. Germline loops: CDR1 LGHNA, CDR2 YSLEER. Deletions cut 5 bases from V and 5 bases from J, with 23 bases between. For the CDR3, the DNA is TGCGCCAGCAGCGAAAGGGCACAGACAGGACCGGGAGATACGCAGTATTTT. Protein sequence: CASSERAQTGPGDTQYF.

The chain combines TRBV19 with TRBJ1-5, with 7 bases matching TRBD1. Germline assignment: CDR1 LNHDA and CDR2 SQIVND (reference sequence). The CDR3 loop spans 16 amino acids. Losses at the gene ends were 0 bases for V and 4 bases for J; bases not matched to a gene: 6. The CDR3: CASSIEGTVLNQPQHF. DNA for the CDR3: TGTGCCAGTAGTATAGAAGGGACAGTTTTAAATCAGCCCCAGCATTTT.

This chain links TRBV29-1 with TRBJ1-1, with D possibly matching TRBD1 (5 bases). V was cut by 2 bases and J by 1 base, with 11 bases left in between. Germline loops: CDR1 SQVTM, CDR2 ANQGSEA. The CDR3 is 14 amino acids. CDR3 bases: TGCAGCGTTGAACGGGGGAGTGGGAACACTGAAGCTTTCTTT. This sequence encodes CSVERGSGNTEAFF.

The chain recombines TRBV29-1 with TRBJ2-2, with 8 bases matching TRBD1. Germline V gives CDR1 SQVTM, CDR2 ANQGSEA. This CDR3 comprises 14 residues. CDR3: CSVRDRGNTGELFF. As DNA, the CDR3 is TGCAGTGTCAGAGACAGGGGGAACACCGGGGAGCTGTTTTTT.

In its sample, this clone was seen many times. In nucleotides, the CDR3 is TGTGCCAGTAGTATAGAAACAGGGAGGGTCAATCAGCCCCAGCATTTT. Residues: CASSIETGRVNQPQHF. The chain joins TRBV19 to TRBJ1-5; D may be TRBD1 (6 bases). Between the trimmed V and J ends, which lost 0 bases and 3 bases, there was a span of 12 bases. Germline loops: CDR1 LNHDA, CDR2 SQIVND (reference sequence). The CDR3 consists of 16 residues. Full variable domain (rest looked up from reference TRBV19 and TRBJ1-5): DGGITQSPKYLFRKEGQNVTLSCEQNLNHDAMYWYRQDPGQGLRLIYYSQIVNDFQKGDIAEGYSVSREKKESFPLTVTSAQKNPTAFYLCASSIETGRVNQPQHFGDGTRLSIL.